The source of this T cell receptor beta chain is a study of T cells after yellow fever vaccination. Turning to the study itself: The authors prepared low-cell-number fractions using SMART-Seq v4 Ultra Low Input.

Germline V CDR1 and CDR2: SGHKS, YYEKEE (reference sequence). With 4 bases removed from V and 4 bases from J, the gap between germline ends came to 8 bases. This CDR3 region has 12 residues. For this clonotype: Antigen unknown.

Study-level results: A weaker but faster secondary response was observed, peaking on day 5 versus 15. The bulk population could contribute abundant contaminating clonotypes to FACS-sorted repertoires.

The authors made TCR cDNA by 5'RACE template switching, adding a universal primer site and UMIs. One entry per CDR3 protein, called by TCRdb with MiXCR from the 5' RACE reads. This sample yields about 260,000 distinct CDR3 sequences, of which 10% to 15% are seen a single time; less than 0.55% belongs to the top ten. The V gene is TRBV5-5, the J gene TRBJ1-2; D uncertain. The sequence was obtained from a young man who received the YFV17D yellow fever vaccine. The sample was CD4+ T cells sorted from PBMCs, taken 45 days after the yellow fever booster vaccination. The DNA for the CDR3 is TGTGCCAGCAGCCCGGACCGCTATGGCTACACCTTC. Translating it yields CASSPDRYGYTF. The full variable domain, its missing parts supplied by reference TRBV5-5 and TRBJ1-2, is DAGVTQSPTHLIKTRGQQVTLRCSPISGHKSVSWYQQVLGQGPQFIFQYYEKEERGRGNFPDRFSARQFPNYSSELNVNALLLGDSALYLCASSPDRYGYTFGSGTRLTVV.